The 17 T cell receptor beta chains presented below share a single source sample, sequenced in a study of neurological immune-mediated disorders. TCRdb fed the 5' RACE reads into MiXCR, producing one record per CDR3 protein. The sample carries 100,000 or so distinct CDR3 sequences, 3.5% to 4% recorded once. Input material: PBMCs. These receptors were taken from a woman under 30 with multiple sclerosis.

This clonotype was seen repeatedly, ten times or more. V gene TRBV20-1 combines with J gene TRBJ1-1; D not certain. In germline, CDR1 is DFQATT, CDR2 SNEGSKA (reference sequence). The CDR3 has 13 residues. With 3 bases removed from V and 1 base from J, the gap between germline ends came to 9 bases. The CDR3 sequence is CSASWRSNTEAFF. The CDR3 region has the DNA TGCAGTGCTAGTTGGCGGTCGAACACTGAAGCTTTCTTT.

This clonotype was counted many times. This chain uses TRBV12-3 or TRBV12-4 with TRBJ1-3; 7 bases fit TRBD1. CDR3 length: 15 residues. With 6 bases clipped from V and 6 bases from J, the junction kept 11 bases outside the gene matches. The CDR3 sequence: CASSQPDRDLNTIYF. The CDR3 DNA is TGTGCCAGCAGCCAACCCGACAGGGATCTAAACACCATATATTTT.

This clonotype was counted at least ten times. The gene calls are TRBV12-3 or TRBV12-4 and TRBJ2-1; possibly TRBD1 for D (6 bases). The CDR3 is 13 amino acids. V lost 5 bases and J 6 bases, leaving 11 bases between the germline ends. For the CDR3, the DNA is TGTGCCAGCAGTCCTGGGACACTCAATGAGCAGTTCTTC. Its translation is CASSPGTLNEQFF.

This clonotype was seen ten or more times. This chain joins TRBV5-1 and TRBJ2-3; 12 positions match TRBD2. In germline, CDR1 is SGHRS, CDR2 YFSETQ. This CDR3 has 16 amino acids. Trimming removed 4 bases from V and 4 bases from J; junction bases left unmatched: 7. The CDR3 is CASSRGTSGFSDTQYF. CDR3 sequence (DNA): TGCGCCAGCAGCCGCGGGACTAGCGGGTTTTCAGATACGCAGTATTTT.

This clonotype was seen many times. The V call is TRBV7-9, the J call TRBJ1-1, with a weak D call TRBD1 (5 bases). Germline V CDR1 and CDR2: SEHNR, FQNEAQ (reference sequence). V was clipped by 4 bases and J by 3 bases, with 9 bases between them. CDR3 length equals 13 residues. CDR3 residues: CASSWGGYTEAFF. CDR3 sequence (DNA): TGTGCCAGCAGCTGGGGGGGATACACTGAAGCTTTCTTT.

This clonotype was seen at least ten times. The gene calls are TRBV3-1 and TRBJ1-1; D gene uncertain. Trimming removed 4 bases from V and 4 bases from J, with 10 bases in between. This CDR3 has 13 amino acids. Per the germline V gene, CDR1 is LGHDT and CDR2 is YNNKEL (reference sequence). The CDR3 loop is CASSPYGSTEAFF. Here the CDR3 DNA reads TGTGCCAGCAGCCCCTACGGTTCCACTGAAGCTTTCTTT.

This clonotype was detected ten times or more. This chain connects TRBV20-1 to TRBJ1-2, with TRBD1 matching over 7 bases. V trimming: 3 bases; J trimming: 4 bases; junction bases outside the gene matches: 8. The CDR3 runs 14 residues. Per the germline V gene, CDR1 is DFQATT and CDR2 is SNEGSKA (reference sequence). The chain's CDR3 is CSARSPGTAYGYTF. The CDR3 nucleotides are TGCAGTGCTAGGTCCCCCGGGACAGCCTATGGCTACACCTTC.

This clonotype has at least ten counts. The CDR3 DNA reads as TGTGCCAGCAGCTTACGACCGGGACAGCCCTACGAGCAGTACTTC. It is translated as CASSLRPGQPYEQYF. The gene calls are TRBV5-5 and TRBJ2-7; 7 nucleotides match TRBD1. J gave up 2 bases and V 2 bases, and 7 bases lay outside the gene matches. CDR1 and CDR2 (germline): SGHKS, YYEKEE (reference sequence). CDR3 size: 15 residues.

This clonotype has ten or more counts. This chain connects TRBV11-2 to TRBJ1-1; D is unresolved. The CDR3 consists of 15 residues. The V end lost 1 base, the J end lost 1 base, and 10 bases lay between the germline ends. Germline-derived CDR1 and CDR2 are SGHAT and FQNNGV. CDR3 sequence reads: CASSLVVDRNTEAFF. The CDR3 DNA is TGTGCCAGCAGCTTAGTCGTGGATCGGAACACTGAAGCTTTCTTT.

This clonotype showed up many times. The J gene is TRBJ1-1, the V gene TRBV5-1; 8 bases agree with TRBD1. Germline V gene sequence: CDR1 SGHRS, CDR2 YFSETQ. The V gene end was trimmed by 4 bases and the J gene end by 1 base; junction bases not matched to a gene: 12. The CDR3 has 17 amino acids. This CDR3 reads CASSDIPGGGSNTEAFF. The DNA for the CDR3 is TGCGCCAGCAGCGACATTCCAGGGGGCGGATCGAACACTGAAGCTTTCTTT. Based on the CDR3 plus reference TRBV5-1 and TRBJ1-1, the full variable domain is KAGVTQTPRYLIKTRGQQVTLSCSPISGHRSVSWYQQTPGQGLQFLFEYFSETQRNKGNFPGRFSGRQFSNSRSEMNVSTLELGDSALYLCASSDIPGGGSNTEAFFGQGTRLTVV.

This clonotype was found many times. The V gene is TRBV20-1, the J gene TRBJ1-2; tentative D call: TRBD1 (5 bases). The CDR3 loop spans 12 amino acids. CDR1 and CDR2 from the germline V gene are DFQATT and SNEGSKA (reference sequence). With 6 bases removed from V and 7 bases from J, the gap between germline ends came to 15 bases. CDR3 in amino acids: CSATTAPFGYTF. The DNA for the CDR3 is TGCAGTGCGACGACAGCGCCTTTTGGCTACACCTTC.

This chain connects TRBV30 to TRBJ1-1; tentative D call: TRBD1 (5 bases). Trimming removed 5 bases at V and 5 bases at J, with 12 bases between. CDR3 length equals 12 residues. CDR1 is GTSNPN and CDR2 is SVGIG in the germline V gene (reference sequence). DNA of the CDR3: TGTGCCTGGGACAGACGAGGGACTGAAGCTTTCTTT. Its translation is CAWDRRGTEAFF. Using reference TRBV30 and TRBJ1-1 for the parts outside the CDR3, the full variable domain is SQTIHQWPATLVQPVGSPLSLECTVEGTSNPNLYWYRQAAGRGLQLLFYSVGIGQISSEVPQNLSASRPQDRQFILSSKKLLLSDSGFYLCAWDRRGTEAFFGQGTRLTVV.

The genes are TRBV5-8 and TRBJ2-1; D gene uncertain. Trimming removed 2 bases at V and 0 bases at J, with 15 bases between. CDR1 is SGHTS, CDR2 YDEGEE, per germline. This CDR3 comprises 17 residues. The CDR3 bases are TGTGCCAGCAGCTTTTATGGGCAGGCCGACTCCTACAATGAGCAGTTCTTC. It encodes CASSFYGQADSYNEQFF.

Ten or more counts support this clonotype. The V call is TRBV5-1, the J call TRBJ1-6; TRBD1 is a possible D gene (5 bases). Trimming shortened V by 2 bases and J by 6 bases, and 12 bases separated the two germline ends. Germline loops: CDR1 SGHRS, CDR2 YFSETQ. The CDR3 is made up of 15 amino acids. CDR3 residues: CASSLGNQGNSPLHF. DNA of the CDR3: TGCGCCAGCAGCTTAGGGAACCAGGGTAATTCACCCCTCCACTTT.

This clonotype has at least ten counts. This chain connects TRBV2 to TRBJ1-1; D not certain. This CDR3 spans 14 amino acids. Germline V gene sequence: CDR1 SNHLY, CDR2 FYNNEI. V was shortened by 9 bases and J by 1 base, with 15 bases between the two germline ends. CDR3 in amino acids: CASLAPLRNTEAFF. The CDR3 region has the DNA TGTGCCAGTTTGGCCCCGCTGAGGAACACTGAAGCTTTCTTT.

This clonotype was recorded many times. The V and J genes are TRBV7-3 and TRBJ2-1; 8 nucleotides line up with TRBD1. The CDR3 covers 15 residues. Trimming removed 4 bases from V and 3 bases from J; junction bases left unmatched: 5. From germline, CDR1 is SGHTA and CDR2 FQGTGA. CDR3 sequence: CASSSSTGVYNEQFF. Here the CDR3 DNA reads TGTGCCAGCAGCTCCTCGACAGGGGTCTACAATGAGCAGTTCTTC.

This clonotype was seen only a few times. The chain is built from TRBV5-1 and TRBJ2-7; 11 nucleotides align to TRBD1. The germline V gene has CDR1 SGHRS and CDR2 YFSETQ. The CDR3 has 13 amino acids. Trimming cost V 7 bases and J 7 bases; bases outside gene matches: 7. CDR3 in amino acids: CASSPGQGEEQYF. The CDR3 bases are TGCGCCAGCTCCCCGGGACAGGGGGAAGAGCAGTACTTC.